This T cell receptor beta chain was observed in a study of vaccination and CD4 T cells after COVID-19. At the level of the study: Six males and four females, two of them Hispanic, were enrolled as convalescents.

V gave up 3 bases and J gave up 7 bases, with 9 bases separating them. CDR3 size: 12 residues. The germline V gene encodes CDR1 ENHRY and CDR2 SYGVKD. Described treatment: approximately 9-day PBMC culture with coronavirus spike peptide pools or control peptides (ViraFEST assay). PBMCs were cultured at around 1.8 million per well with roughly 10 IU/ml IL-2 and roughly 10 ug/ml peptide pools. A note on this clonotype: The antigen remains unidentified.

The Oncomine TCR Beta short-read assay sequenced DNA from cultured CD4+ T cells. Scientists extracted genomic DNA from CD4+ T cells grown in culture. TCRdb re-analysed the PCR reads in MiXCR, keeping a single row per CDR3 protein. The top ten hold around 5.4% of the sample, which has approximately 19,000 distinct CDR3 sequences, 70% seen once. The chain is built from TRBV10-3 and TRBJ2-5; no definite D call. This TCR was recovered from a human donor who had recovered from COVID-19. The material sequenced was CD4+ T cells from blood, cultured in vitro. CDR3: CAISEGLGTQYF. The CDR3 nucleotides read TGTGCCATCAGTGAAGGCCTTGGGACCCAGTACTTC.